Shown below are 4 T cell receptor beta chains from a single sample sequenced in a study of identical twins. MiXCR, applied by TCRdb to the 5' RACE reads, yields one record per CDR3 protein. The sample comprises 1.5 million to 2 million distinct CDR3 sequences, about 31% of which are singletons, and less than 0.35% rests with the top ten. Input material: cord blood. These receptors all stem from a newborn girl in good health.

The chain is built from TRBV10-3 and TRBJ2-7; 9 bases align to TRBD1. Germline values: CDR1 ENHRY, CDR2 SYGVKD. There are 15 residues in the CDR3. V was pared by 6 bases and J by 3 bases, with 9 bases of the junction left unmatched. The CDR3 nucleotides are TGTGCCATCAGCGACCCGGGACAGGGTCTCTACGAGCAGTACTTC. It encodes CAISDPGQGLYEQYF.

The gene calls are TRBV28 and TRBJ2-7; 10 bases agree with TRBD2. Per germline, CDR1 MDHEN and CDR2 SYDVKM. This CDR3 spans 18 amino acids. Unmatched junction bases numbered 14, after V lost 4 bases and J lost 2 bases. The CDR3 nucleotides read TGTGCCAGCAGTTCGCCCCGTTCCGGGACTAGCGCCGCCTACGAGCAGTACTTC. Residues: CASSSPRSGTSAAYEQYF.

J is TRBJ2-1 and V is TRBV14; weak D call: TRBD1 (6 bases). V was trimmed by 4 bases and J by 0 bases, leaving 13 bases between them. This CDR3 spans 16 amino acids. In germline, CDR1 is SGHDN, CDR2 FVKESK. The CDR3 DNA follows: TGTGCCAGCAGCCTAAAACAGGGCAGCTCCTACAATGAGCAGTTCTTC. This sequence encodes CASSLKQGSSYNEQFF.

The rearrangement links TRBV5-1 to TRBJ1-5, with D uncertain. Germline V gene lookup returns CDR1 SGHRS and CDR2 YFSETQ. This CDR3 has 14 residues. Trimming took 2 bases from V and 5 from J, leaving 11 bases between them. The CDR3 region has the DNA TGCGCCAGCAGCTTTGACGGTTTCGATCAGCCCCAGCATTTT. Protein sequence: CASSFDGFDQPQHF.